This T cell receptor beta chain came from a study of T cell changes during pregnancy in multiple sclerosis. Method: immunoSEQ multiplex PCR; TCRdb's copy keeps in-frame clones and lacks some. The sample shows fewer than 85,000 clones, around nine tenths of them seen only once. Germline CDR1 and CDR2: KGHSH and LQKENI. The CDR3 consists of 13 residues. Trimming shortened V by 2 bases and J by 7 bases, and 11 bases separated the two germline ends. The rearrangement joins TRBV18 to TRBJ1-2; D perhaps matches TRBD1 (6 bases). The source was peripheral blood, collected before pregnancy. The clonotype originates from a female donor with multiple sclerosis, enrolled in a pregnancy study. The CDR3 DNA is TGTGCCAGCTCACCAGGGGGGGCAGGTGGCTACACCTTC. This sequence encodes CASSPGGAGGYTF.